The 4 T cell receptor beta chains below come from one sample, sequenced in a study of cytomegalovirus exposure and HLA in healthy donors. The PCR was carried out with 60 Vbeta primers and 13 Jbeta primers. Clones were sequenced by immunoSEQ multiplex PCR, and TCRdb holds only the in-frame ones, with some missing. The sample records 84,000 or so clones, under 80% being singletons. The specimen was PBMCs. These receptors were obtained from a male donor in good health and CMV-seronegative.

This sequence joins TRBV2 and TRBJ1-1; 8 positions match TRBD1. Germline CDR1 SNHLY, CDR2 FYNNEI. CDR3 size: 15 residues. V gave up 6 bases and J gave up 7 bases; unmatched junction bases: 13. The chain's CDR3 is CASRPRGRGLDEAFF. The CDR3 nucleotides read TGTGCCAGCAGGCCCAGGGGGCGAGGCTTGGATGAAGCTTTCTTT.

This chain links TRBV5-4 with TRBJ1-2, with a possible D match to TRBD1 (6 bases). Trimming stripped 4 bases from V and 7 bases from J, with 17 bases between. Germline V CDR1 and CDR2: SGHNT, YYREEE (reference sequence). The CDR3 runs 14 residues. The CDR3 sequence is CASSPWQGMGGYTF. CDR3 bases: TGTGCCAGCAGCCCGTGGCAGGGGATGGGTGGCTACACCTTC.

The chain has TRBV6-1 and TRBJ2-7, with D perhaps TRBD1 (6 bases). Germline V CDR1 and CDR2: MNHNS, SASEGT. The CDR3 sequence is 13 residues long. Trimming pared 8 bases from V and 1 base from J, leaving 12 bases between. The CDR3 reads CASSGTPSYEQYF. The CDR3 DNA reads TGTGCCAGCTCCGGGACACCATCCTACGAGCAGTACTTC.

The chain joins TRBV4-3 to TRBJ2-5; TRBD1 matches at 11 bases. Looked up from germline, CDR1 is LGHNA and CDR2 is YSLEER. This CDR3 has 15 residues. Germline trimming cut 4 bases from V and 4 bases from J; bases unmatched to any gene: 5. CDR3 in amino acids: CASSRVGTGGETQYF. The CDR3 region has the DNA TGCGCCAGCAGCCGCGTCGGGACAGGGGGAGAGACCCAGTACTTC.